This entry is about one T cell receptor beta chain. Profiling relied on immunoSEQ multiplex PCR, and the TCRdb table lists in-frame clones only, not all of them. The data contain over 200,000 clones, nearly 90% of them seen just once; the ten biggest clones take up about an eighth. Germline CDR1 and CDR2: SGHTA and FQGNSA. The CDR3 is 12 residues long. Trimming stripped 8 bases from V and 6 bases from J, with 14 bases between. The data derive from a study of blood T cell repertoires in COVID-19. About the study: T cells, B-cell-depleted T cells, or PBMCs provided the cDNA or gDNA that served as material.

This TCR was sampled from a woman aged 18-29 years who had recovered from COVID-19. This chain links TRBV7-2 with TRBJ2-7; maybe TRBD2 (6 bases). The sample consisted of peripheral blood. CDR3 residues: CASRRLGGEQYF. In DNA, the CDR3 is TGTGCCAGCCGAAGGTTGGGAGGCGAGCAGTACTTC.